This entry lists 22 T cell receptor beta chains sequenced from one sample in a study of OX40 agonist ivuxolimab in advanced cancers. The method was immunoSEQ multiplex PCR; TCRdb's version includes in-frame clones alone and lacks a portion of them. The profile shows 25,000 to 40,000 clones, about 87% of them singletons. Sequencing used CD4+ or CD8+ T cells sorted from blood, obtained in a trial of the OX40 agonist ivuxolimab. These TCRs come from an adult with an advanced solid tumor such as melanoma, head and neck, liver or kidney cancer.

The chain couples TRBV29-1 to TRBJ2-5; 10 bases align to TRBD2. The end of the DNA aligns better with TRBJ2-7, so the J call may be wrong. In germline, CDR1 is SQVTM, CDR2 ANQGSEA. CDR3 size: 11 residues. CDR3 DNA: TGCAGCGGCACTAGCGGGAACGAGCAGTACTTC. It yields the protein CSGTSGNEQYF.

The V call is TRBV10-3, the J call TRBJ2-3; the D gene is possibly TRBD2 (5 bases). This CDR3 has 16 amino acids. V was pared by 3 bases and J by 1 base, with 14 bases between. CDR1 is ENHRY, CDR2 SYGVKD, per germline. CDR3 DNA sequence: TGTGCCATCAGTGATGGGGAGAGAATCGGCACAGATACGCAGTATTTT. Translating it yields CAISDGERIGTDTQYF.

The chain uses TRBV27 and TRBJ2-2, with 8 bases fitting TRBD1. Germline V gene lookup returns CDR1 MNHEY and CDR2 SMNVEV (reference sequence). The V gene end was trimmed by 0 bases and the J gene end by 2 bases; junction bases not matched to a gene: 2. This CDR3 has 16 amino acids. The CDR3 reads CASSLSSGGNTGELFF. The CDR3 region has the DNA TGTGCCAGCAGTTTATCCTCAGGGGGCAACACCGGGGAGCTGTTTTTT.

This sequence joins TRBV14 and TRBJ2-7; D ambiguous. This CDR3 region has 16 residues. Germline V gene lookup returns CDR1 SGHDN and CDR2 FVKESK. Trimming stripped 0 bases from V and 7 bases from J, with 19 bases between. DNA for the CDR3: TGTGCCAGCAGCCAAGATGTCGGCTACTTCAAGTCTGAGCAGTACTTC. Protein product: CASSQDVGYFKSEQYF.

The V call is TRBV6-1, the J call TRBJ1-5; D possibly corresponds to TRBD1 (6 bases). The CDR3 is 15 residues long. The V and J ends lost 6 bases and 2 bases respectively, with 14 bases between them. The germline V gene has CDR1 MNHNS and CDR2 SASEGT. In DNA, the CDR3 is TGTGCCAGCAGGTCCACAGGGTTGGGCAATCAGCCCCAGCATTTT. Translation: CASRSTGLGNQPQHF.

This chain joins TRBV2 and TRBJ2-5; 8 nucleotides match TRBD2. V lost 2 bases, J lost 4 bases, and 3 bases stayed unmatched. This CDR3 comprises 14 residues. Per germline, CDR1 SNHLY and CDR2 FYNNEI. CDR3 loop: CASSELAGGETQYF. Written as DNA, the CDR3 is TGTGCCAGCAGTGAACTAGCGGGTGGAGAGACCCAGTACTTC.

The chain links TRBV27 to TRBJ2-5, with D possibly called TRBD1 or TRBD2 (6 bases each). This CDR3 contains 14 residues. CDR1 MNHEY and CDR2 SMNVEV come from the germline V gene (reference sequence). V lost 5 bases and J 5 bases, leaving 15 bases between the germline ends. The CDR3 coding sequence is TGTGCCAGCAGTCCCCGCCGGGGGCGCGAGACCCAGTACTTC. Its translation is CASSPRRGRETQYF.

The chain employs TRBV28 and TRBJ1-4; D is unresolved. CDR3 length: 16 amino acids. Germline CDR1 is MDHEN and CDR2 is SYDVKM. V was pared by 4 bases and J by 0 bases, with 12 bases between. The CDR3 sequence: CASSSDTYATNEKLFF. In DNA form, the CDR3 reads TGTGCCAGCAGTTCCGACACATACGCAACTAATGAAAAACTGTTTTTT.

V is TRBV6-1 and J is TRBJ2-5; unclear D gene. The germline V gene encodes CDR1 MNHNS and CDR2 SASEGT. This CDR3 spans 12 amino acids. Deletions cut 7 bases from V and 5 bases from J, with 11 bases between. For the CDR3, the DNA is TGTGCCAGCAACCGAGCTGGGGAGACCCAGTACTTC. It is translated as CASNRAGETQYF.

The chain has TRBV28 and TRBJ1-2, with D hard to call. CDR1 is MDHEN and CDR2 is SYDVKM in the germline V gene. The CDR3 covers 12 residues. V lost 2 bases to trimming and J lost 6 bases, with 7 bases between them. The CDR3 DNA reads TGTGCCAGCAGTTTAGTTCCGGATGGCTACACCTTC. Its translation is CASSLVPDGYTF.

V usage is TRBV6-5 and J usage is TRBJ1-4, with 12 bases matching TRBD1. The CDR3 spans 15 residues. Germline V lookup: CDR1 MNHEY, CDR2 SVGAGI. With 6 bases clipped from V and 6 bases from J, the junction kept 5 bases outside the gene matches. The CDR3 loop reads CASRGGTGGDEKLFF. The CDR3 nucleotides read TGTGCCAGCAGAGGGGGGACAGGGGGCGATGAAAAACTGTTTTTT.

The chain recombines TRBV7-9 with TRBJ2-7, with TRBD1 as a possible D gene (6 bases). The ends were cut back, 5 bases at V and 4 bases at J, with 15 bases in the middle. This CDR3 contains 14 residues. The germline gives CDR1 SEHNR, CDR2 FQNEAQ (reference sequence). The DNA of the CDR3 is TGTGCCAGCAGCCTACTAGGACAGTATTACGAGCAGTACTTC. Protein sequence: CASSLLGQYYEQYF.

The genes are TRBV5-1 and TRBJ2-1, with D tentatively TRBD2 (5 bases). This CDR3 is 13 amino acids long. Germline loops: CDR1 SGHRS, CDR2 YFSETQ. Trimming cost V 0 bases and J 9 bases, with 10 bases left between them. DNA for the CDR3: TGCGCCAGCAGCTTGGGAGGAGGAGCTGAGCAGTTCTTC. Its translation is CASSLGGGAEQFF.

The V and J genes are TRBV18 and TRBJ2-4, with a tentative D call TRBD2 (5 bases). CDR1 KGHSH and CDR2 LQKENI come from the germline V gene. V lost 3 bases to trimming and J lost 9 bases, with 12 bases between them. The CDR3 spans 13 residues. This CDR3 is CASSPGPGSIQYF. The DNA of the CDR3 is TGTGCCAGCTCACCCGGACCGGGAAGCATTCAGTACTTC.

The rearrangement joins TRBV19 to TRBJ1-1, with D maybe TRBD1 (5 bases). The CDR3 extends over 13 amino acids. V was trimmed by 6 bases and J by 1 base, leaving 9 bases between them. Germline CDR1 is LNHDA and CDR2 is SQIVND (reference sequence). CDR3 amino acids: CASRTTENTEAFF. For the CDR3, the DNA is TGTGCCAGTAGGACGACAGAGAACACTGAAGCTTTCTTT.

The gene calls are TRBV29-1 and TRBJ2-5; D is perhaps TRBD1 (6 bases). The CDR3 sequence is 12 residues long. Germline CDR1 and CDR2: SQVTM and ANQGSEA. Trimming took 5 bases from V and 2 from J, leaving 9 bases between them. The CDR3 sequence is CSVRDTQETQYF. The CDR3 DNA sequence: TGCAGCGTTAGGGACACTCAAGAGACCCAGTACTTC.

The CDR3 loop reads CASSWVGGLYTF. The DNA for the CDR3 is TGTGCCAGCAGTTGGGTCGGGGGCCTATACACCTTC. The V gene is TRBV28, the J gene TRBJ1-2; D may be TRBD1 (6 bases). The germline gives CDR1 MDHEN, CDR2 SYDVKM. V lost 4 bases to trimming and J lost 11 bases, with 14 bases between them. This CDR3 region has 12 residues.

The J gene is TRBJ2-3, the V gene TRBV28, with TRBD2 as a possible D gene (6 bases). Germline CDR1 MDHEN, CDR2 SYDVKM. Trimming left V 6 bases short and J 1 base short, with 17 bases between. The CDR3 totals 16 residues. The CDR3 reads CASSSTLGGGTDTQYF. DNA of the CDR3: TGTGCCAGCAGCTCAACCTTGGGGGGTGGCACAGATACGCAGTATTTT.

The rearrangement links TRBV7-9 to TRBJ2-7; 8 bases are a match to TRBD2. CDR1 and CDR2 from the germline V gene are SEHNR and FQNEAQ (reference sequence). This CDR3 spans 16 amino acids. Trimming removed 4 bases from V and 2 bases from J; junction bases left unmatched: 10. CDR3 coding DNA: TGTGCCAGCAGCTCGGGGGGGCAAATTAACGCCTACGAGCAGTACTTC. This gives the protein CASSSGGQINAYEQYF.

The V and J genes are TRBV5-6 and TRBJ1-1, with D hard to call. Trimming cost V 0 bases and J 0 bases, with 9 bases left between them. In germline, CDR1 is SGHDT, CDR2 YYEEEE. CDR3 length: 15 residues. In DNA, the CDR3 is TGTGCCAGCAGCTTGGTGAGGGTGGTGAACACTGAAGCTTTCTTT. It is translated as CASSLVRVVNTEAFF.

The V gene is TRBV6-6, the J gene TRBJ2-5; 9 bases are shared with TRBD2. J was trimmed by 2 bases and V by 4 bases; bases with no gene match: 5. The V gene's germline CDR1 is MNHNY and CDR2 SVGAGI (reference sequence). This CDR3 is 15 amino acids long. This CDR3 is CASSFRLAAQETQYF. The CDR3 DNA follows: TGTGCCAGCAGTTTCCGACTAGCGGCACAAGAGACCCAGTACTTC.

This chain connects TRBV28 to TRBJ2-3; D uncertain. The V and J ends lost 9 bases and 2 bases respectively, with 18 bases between them. CDR1 is MDHEN, CDR2 SYDVKM, per germline. The CDR3 is made up of 15 amino acids. CDR3 nucleotides: TGTGCCAGTACAAGGGTTGGGCTGTCCACAGATACGCAGTATTTT. Protein product: CASTRVGLSTDTQYF.